This section outlines one T cell receptor (beta chain) sequence together with its context. Produced via immunoSEQ multiplex PCR; TCRdb's table is partial and in-frame only. The table shows 150,000 to 190,000 clones, with about 80% occurring only once. The sample originates from a study of blood T cell repertoires in COVID-19. CDR3 size: 14 residues. V was cut by 0 bases and J by 8 bases, with 14 bases left in between. Germline CDR1 SGDLS, CDR2 YYNGEE. The V and J genes are TRBV9 and TRBJ1-2; D gene ambiguous. The TCR was taken from a man aged 60-69 years with acute or convalescent COVID-19. The sequenced sample was peripheral blood. Written as DNA, the CDR3 is TGTGCCAGCAGCGTAGAGACTCCTTCGGCGGGCTACACCTTC. As protein: CASSVETPSAGYTF.